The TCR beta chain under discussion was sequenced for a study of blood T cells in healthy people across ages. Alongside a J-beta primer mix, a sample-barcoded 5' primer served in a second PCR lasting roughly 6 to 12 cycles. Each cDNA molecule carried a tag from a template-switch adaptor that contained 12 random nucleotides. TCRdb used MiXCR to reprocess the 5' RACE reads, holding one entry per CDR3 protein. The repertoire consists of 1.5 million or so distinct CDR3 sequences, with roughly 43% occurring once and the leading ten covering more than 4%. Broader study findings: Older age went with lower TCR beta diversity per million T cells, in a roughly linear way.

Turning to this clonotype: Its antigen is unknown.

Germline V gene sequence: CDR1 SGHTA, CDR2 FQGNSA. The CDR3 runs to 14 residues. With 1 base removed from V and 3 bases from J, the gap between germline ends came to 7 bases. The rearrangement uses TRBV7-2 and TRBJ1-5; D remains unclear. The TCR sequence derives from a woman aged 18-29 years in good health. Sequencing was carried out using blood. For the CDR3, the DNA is TGTGCCAGCAGCTTAGGGGAGCACAATCAGCCCCAGCATTTT. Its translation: CASSLGEHNQPQHF.